These T cell receptor beta chains were read from a single sample in a study of blood T cell repertoires in COVID-19. Profiling relied on immunoSEQ multiplex PCR, and the TCRdb table lists in-frame clones only, not all of them. The profile shows around 250,000 clones, less than 90% of them singletons. Sequencing was performed on peripheral blood. The receptors were gathered from a man between 60 and 70 years old who had recovered from COVID-19. Both conserved end residues are part of each CDR3. A D gene is named only where the DNA matches it firmly. Size is stated for part of the rows, as once, few or many counts, or as a class when the clone is expanded.

size	V	J	D	CDR3	DNA
-	TRBV6-2/TRBV6-3	TRBJ2-1	TRBD2	CASSKPTSTSYNEQFF	TGTGCCAGCAGTAAACCGACTAGCACCTCCTACAATGAGCAGTTCTTC
-	TRBV18	TRBJ2-1	TRBD1	CASSDRGGSWEQFF	TGTGCCAGCTCAGACAGGGGTGGAAGTTGGGAGCAGTTCTTC
-	TRBV7-9	TRBJ1-4	-	CASSLGGVDEKLFF	TGTGCCAGCAGCTTGGGAGGGGTGGATGAAAAACTGTTTTTT
-	TRBV7-9	TRBJ1-5	-	CASSLTGIQPQHF	TGTGCCAGCAGCTTAACTGGTATTCAGCCCCAGCATTTT
-	TRBV5-1	TRBJ2-7	TRBD1	CASSLSGGSYEQYF	TGCGCCAGCAGCTTGTCAGGGGGCTCCTACGAGCAGTACTTC
few	TRBV14	TRBJ1-2	TRBD1	CASSPGTGIYGYTF	TGTGCCAGCAGCCCCGGGACAGGGATCTATGGCTACACCTTC
-	TRBV3-1/TRBV3-2	TRBJ2-1	-	CASRFEGWGEQFF	TGTGCCAGCAGATTCGAGGGTTGGGGTGAGCAGTTCTTC
-	TRBV10-2	TRBJ1-1	-	CASSEGPFNEAFF	TGCGCCAGCAGTGAGGGGCCCTTCAATGAAGCTTTCTTT
-	TRBV28	TRBJ1-2	-	CASSFEGVYGYTF	TGTGCCAGCAGTTTTGAGGGGGTCTATGGCTACACCTTC
-	TRBV6-1	TRBJ1-6	-	CASSEVWGSNSPLHF	TGTGCCAGCAGTGAAGTTTGGGGCAGCAATTCACCCCTCCACTTT
-	TRBV20-1	TRBJ2-1	-	CSASRGDEQFF	TGCAGTGCTAGCAGGGGGGATGAGCAGTTCTTC
-	TRBV5-1	TRBJ2-1	-	CASSFKQGVYNEQFF	TGCGCCAGCAGCTTTAAACAGGGAGTCTACAATGAGCAGTTCTTC
-	TRBV5-6	TRBJ2-7	TRBD2	CASSLVPSGSPHEQYF	TGTGCCAGCAGCTTGGTCCCTAGCGGGAGTCCCCACGAGCAGTACTTC
-	TRBV18	TRBJ2-1	TRBD2	CASSDTSGGYNEQFF	TGTGCCAGCTCAGACACTAGCGGGGGCTACAATGAGCAGTTCTTC
-	TRBV19	TRBJ2-1	TRBD2	CASSTYGTSGYNEQFF	TGTGCCAGTAGTACCTACGGGACTAGCGGATACAATGAGCAGTTCTTC
-	TRBV18	TRBJ1-4	-	CASSPPSRGVEKLFF	TGTGCCAGCTCACCCCCGTCGCGCGGGGTCGAAAAACTGTTTTTT
-	TRBV7-9	TRBJ1-2	TRBD1	CASSPRTGGADGYTF	TGTGCCAGCAGCCCGCGGACAGGGGGCGCAGATGGCTACACCTTC
-	TRBV12-3/TRBV12-4	TRBJ1-1	-	CASSSGGREAFF	TGTGCCAGCAGTTCTGGCGGTAGGGAAGCTTTCTTT
-	TRBV6-5	TRBJ2-1	TRBD1	CASWGQGIYNEQFF	TGTGCCAGCTGGGGACAGGGGATTTACAATGAGCAGTTCTTC
-	TRBV4-1	TRBJ2-2	-	CASSPQGTENTGELFF	TGCGCCAGCAGCCCCCAGGGGACGGAAAACACCGGGGAGCTGTTTTTT
few	TRBV5-1	TRBJ2-1	-	CASSWPGTEQFF	TGCGCCAGCAGCTGGCCCGGGACAGAGCAGTTCTTC
-	TRBV2	TRBJ1-5	-	CASSDGQSNQPQHF	TGTGCCAGCAGTGATGGGCAAAGCAATCAGCCCCAGCATTTT
once	TRBV5-6	TRBJ1-2	TRBD1	CASSRAGRGQGGYTF	TGTGCCAGCAGCCGCGCAGGCAGGGGGCAGGGTGGCTACACCTTC
-	TRBV19	TRBJ2-1	-	CASSLFNEQFF	TGTGCCAGTAGCCTTTTCAATGAGCAGTTCTTC
-	TRBV7-3	TRBJ1-1	-	CASSFRVTEAFF	TGTGCCAGCAGCTTTCGCGTTACTGAAGCTTTCTTT
-	TRBV15	TRBJ1-3	-	CATSRDAGWGNTIYF	TGTGCCACCAGCAGAGATGCAGGGTGGGGAAACACCATATATTTT
-	TRBV12-5	TRBJ2-3	TRBD1	CASGLDRVSDTQYF	TGTGCTAGTGGTTTAGACAGGGTTTCGGATACGCAGTATTTT
few	TRBV3-1/TRBV3-2	TRBJ2-7	TRBD2	CASSHAGTSYEQYF	TGTGCCAGCAGCCATGCCGGGACTAGCTACGAGCAGTACTTC
-	TRBV7-2	TRBJ2-1	TRBD2	CASSSKAASGRAYHLFF	TGTGCCAGCAGCTCTAAGGCGGCTAGCGGGAGGGCCTACCATCTGTTCTTC
-	TRBV6-2/TRBV6-3	TRBJ2-7	-	CASSPGQIYEQYF	TGTGCCAGCAGCCCCGGACAGATCTACGAGCAGTACTTC
-	TRBV5-1	TRBJ2-2	-	CASSFELANTGELFF	TGCGCCAGCAGCTTTGAACTAGCAAACACCGGGGAGCTGTTTTTT
-	TRBV5-1	TRBJ1-5	-	CASSLDRSSNQPQHF	TGCGCCAGCAGCTTGGACAGGAGTAGCAATCAGCCCCAGCATTTT
few	TRBV5-4	TRBJ2-3	-	CASSGPGTLADTQYF	TGTGCCAGCAGCGGACCGGGAACTCTTGCAGATACGCAGTATTTT
-	TRBV11-2	TRBJ2-7	TRBD2	CASSLVGTTYEQYF	TGTGCCAGCAGCTTAGTGGGGACTACCTACGAGCAGTACTTC
-	TRBV11-3	TRBJ2-2	-	CASSLGSRDGELFF	TGTGCCAGCAGCTTAGGCTCGCGCGACGGGGAGCTGTTTTTT
-	TRBV28	TRBJ1-2	TRBD1	CASRPTGEDGYTF	TGTGCCAGCAGGCCAACAGGGGAGGACGGCTACACCTTC
-	TRBV18	TRBJ1-2	TRBD1	CASSSLGQGHGYTF	TGTGCCAGCTCTTCCCTGGGACAGGGTCATGGCTACACCTTC
-	TRBV19	TRBJ2-1	-	CASSIDPILASREQFF	TGTGCCAGTAGTATAGACCCTATACTAGCATCCCGTGAGCAGTTCTTC
few	TRBV3-1/TRBV3-2	TRBJ2-5	TRBD2	CASSQERSGRARETQYF	TGTGCCAGCAGCCAAGAGCGGAGCGGGAGGGCCCGTGAGACCCAGTACTTC
-	TRBV5-4	TRBJ1-2	TRBD1	CASSSQGAVYGYTF	TGTGCCAGCAGCTCCCAGGGGGCCGTCTATGGCTACACCTTC
-	TRBV28	TRBJ2-7	TRBD2	CASIQGGVSYEQYF	TGTGCCAGCATCCAGGGAGGGGTAAGCTACGAGCAGTACTTC
-	TRBV9	TRBJ2-1	-	CASSVVGGSYNEQFF	TGTGCCAGCAGCGTAGTAGGGGGCTCCTACAATGAGCAGTTCTTC
few	TRBV27	TRBJ2-7	-	CASSSAGHHEQYF	TGTGCCAGCAGTTCCGCGGGCCACCACGAGCAGTACTTC
-	TRBV9	TRBJ2-1	TRBD2	CASSVRGLAGDNEQFF	TGTGCCAGCAGCGTTCGGGGTCTAGCGGGCGACAATGAGCAGTTCTTC
few	TRBV7-9	TRBJ1-6	-	CASSQDGVGGPLHF	TGTGCCAGCAGCCAGGACGGGGTAGGAGGACCCCTCCACTTT
-	TRBV6-5	TRBJ1-4	-	CASRSTGRTNEKLFF	TGTGCCAGCAGATCCACAGGACGAACTAATGAAAAACTGTTTTTT
-	TRBV14	TRBJ2-7	TRBD1	CASSQARGTGKTYEQYF	TGTGCCAGCAGCCAAGCTCGAGGGACAGGCAAAACCTACGAGCAGTACTTC
many	TRBV28	TRBJ1-1	TRBD1	CASTQTGVITEAFF	TGTGCCAGCACCCAGACAGGGGTGATCACTGAAGCTTTCTTT
-	TRBV6-5	TRBJ2-7	-	CASRPTVREQYF	TGTGCCAGCAGACCGACAGTTCGCGAGCAGTACTTC
-	TRBV11-2	TRBJ1-1	TRBD1	CASSPGTGGVGTEAFF	TGTGCCAGCAGCCCGGGGACAGGGGGCGTTGGTACTGAAGCTTTCTTT
-	TRBV28	TRBJ2-7	-	CASSLSGPYEQYF	TGTGCCAGCAGTTTATCTGGGCCCTACGAGCAGTACTTC
-	TRBV2	TRBJ1-2	-	CASSEEFRGSGYTF	TGTGCCAGCAGTGAAGAGTTCAGGGGCTCTGGCTACACCTTC
few	TRBV5-1	TRBJ2-3	-	CASSRAGSAPDTQYF	TGCGCCAGCAGCCGGGCGGGATCCGCGCCAGATACGCAGTATTTT
-	TRBV9	TRBJ1-6	TRBD1	CASSATGINNSPLHF	TGTGCCAGCAGCGCGACAGGGATAAATAATTCACCCCTCCACTTT
few	TRBV10-3	TRBJ1-2	TRBD1	CATSFDPGTADGYTF	TGTGCCACCTCATTCGACCCCGGGACAGCCGATGGCTACACCTTC
-	TRBV5-1	TRBJ2-2	-	CASRGRGPQTHHPNTGELFF	TGCGCCAGCAGGGGCCGAGGGCCACAGACCCATCACCCGAACACCGGGGAGCTGTTTTTT